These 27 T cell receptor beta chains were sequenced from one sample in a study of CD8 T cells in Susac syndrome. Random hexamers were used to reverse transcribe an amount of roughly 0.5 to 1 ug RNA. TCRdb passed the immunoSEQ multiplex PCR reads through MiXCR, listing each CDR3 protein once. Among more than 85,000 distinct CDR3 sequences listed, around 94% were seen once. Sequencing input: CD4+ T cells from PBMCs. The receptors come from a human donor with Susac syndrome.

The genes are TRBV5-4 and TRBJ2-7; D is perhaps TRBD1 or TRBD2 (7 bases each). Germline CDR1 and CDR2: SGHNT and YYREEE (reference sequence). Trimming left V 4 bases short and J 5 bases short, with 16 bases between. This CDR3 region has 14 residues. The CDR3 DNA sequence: TGTGCCAGCAGCATCCCAGGGGGAGGGAACGAGCAGTACTTC. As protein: CASSIPGGGNEQYF.

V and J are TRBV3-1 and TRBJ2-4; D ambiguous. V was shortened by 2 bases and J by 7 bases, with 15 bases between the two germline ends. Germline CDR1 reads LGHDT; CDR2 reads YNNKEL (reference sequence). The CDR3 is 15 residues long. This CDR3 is CASSQQPTHGNIQYF. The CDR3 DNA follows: TGTGCCAGCAGCCAACAGCCGACGCACGGTAACATTCAGTACTTC.

The CDR3 nucleotides read TGCGCCAGCAGCTTGGAGAATTGGGGGGGAGAGACCCAGTACTTC. Its translation: CASSLENWGGETQYF. The chain has TRBV5-1 and TRBJ2-5; 7 bases agree with TRBD2. With V trimmed by 0 bases and J by 4 bases, 6 bases remained unmatched. Looked up from germline, CDR1 is SGHRS and CDR2 is YFSETQ. The CDR3 consists of 15 residues.

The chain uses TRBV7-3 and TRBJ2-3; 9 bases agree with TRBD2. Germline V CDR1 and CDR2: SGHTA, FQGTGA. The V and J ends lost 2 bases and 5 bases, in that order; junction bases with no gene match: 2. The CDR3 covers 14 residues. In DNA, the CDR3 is TGTGCCAGCAGCTTAGTAGCGGGGGTAGATACGCAGTATTTT. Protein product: CASSLVAGVDTQYF.

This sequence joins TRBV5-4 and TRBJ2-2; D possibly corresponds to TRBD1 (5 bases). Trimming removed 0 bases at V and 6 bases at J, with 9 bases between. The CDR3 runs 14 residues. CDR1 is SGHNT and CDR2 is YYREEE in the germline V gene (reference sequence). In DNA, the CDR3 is TGTGCCAGCAGCTTGGATCGCAGGGCCGGGGAGCTGTTTTTT. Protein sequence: CASSLDRRAGELFF.

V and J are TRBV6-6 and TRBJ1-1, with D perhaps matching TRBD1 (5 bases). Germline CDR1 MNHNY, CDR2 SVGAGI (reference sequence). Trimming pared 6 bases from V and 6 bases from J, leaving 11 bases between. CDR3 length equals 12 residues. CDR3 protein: CASSRVVAEAFF. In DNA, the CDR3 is TGTGCCAGCAGCAGGGTGGTGGCTGAAGCTTTCTTT.

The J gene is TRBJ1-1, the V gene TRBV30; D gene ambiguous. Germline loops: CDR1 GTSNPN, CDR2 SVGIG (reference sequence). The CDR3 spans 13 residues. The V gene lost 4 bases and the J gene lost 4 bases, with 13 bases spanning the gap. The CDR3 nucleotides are TGTGCCTGGATGGTCAATATGAGCACTGAAGCTTTCTTT. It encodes CAWMVNMSTEAFF.

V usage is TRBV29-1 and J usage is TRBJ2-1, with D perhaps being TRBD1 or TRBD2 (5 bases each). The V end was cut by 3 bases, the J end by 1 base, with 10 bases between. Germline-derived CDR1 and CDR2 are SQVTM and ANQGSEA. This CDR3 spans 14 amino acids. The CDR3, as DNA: TGCAGCGTTGAGGGGACCCGGTCCTACAATGAGCAGTTCTTC. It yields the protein CSVEGTRSYNEQFF.

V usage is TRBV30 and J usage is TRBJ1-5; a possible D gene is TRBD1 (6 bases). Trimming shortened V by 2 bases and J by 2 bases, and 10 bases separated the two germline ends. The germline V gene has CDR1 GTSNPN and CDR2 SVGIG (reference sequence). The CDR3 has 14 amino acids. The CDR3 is CAWSRSGGNQPQHF. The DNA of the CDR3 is TGTGCCTGGAGTCGCTCAGGGGGCAATCAGCCCCAGCATTTT.

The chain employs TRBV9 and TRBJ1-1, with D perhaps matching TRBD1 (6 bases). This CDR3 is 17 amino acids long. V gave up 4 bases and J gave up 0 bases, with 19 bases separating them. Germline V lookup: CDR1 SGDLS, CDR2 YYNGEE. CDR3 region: CASSPPRGAGMNTEAFF. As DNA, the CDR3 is TGTGCCAGCAGCCCTCCTCGGGGGGCCGGTATGAACACTGAAGCTTTCTTT.

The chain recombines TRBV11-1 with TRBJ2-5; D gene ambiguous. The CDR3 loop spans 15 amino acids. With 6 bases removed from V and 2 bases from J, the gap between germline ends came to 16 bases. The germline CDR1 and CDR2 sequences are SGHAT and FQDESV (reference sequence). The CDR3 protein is CASRSPGRAQETQYF. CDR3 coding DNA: TGTGCCAGCAGATCCCCCGGACGGGCACAAGAGACCCAGTACTTC.

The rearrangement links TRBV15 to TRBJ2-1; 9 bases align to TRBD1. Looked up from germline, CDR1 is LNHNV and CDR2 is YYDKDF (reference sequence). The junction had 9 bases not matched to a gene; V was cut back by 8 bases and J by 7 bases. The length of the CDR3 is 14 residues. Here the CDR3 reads CATEGQGYRNEQFF. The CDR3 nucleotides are TGTGCCACCGAGGGACAGGGATATAGAAATGAGCAGTTCTTC.

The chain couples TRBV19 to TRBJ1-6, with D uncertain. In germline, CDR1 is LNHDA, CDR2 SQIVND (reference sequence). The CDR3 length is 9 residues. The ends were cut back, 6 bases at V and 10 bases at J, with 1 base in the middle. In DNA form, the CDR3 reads TGTGCCAGTAGGTCACCCCTCCACTTT. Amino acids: CASRSPLHF.

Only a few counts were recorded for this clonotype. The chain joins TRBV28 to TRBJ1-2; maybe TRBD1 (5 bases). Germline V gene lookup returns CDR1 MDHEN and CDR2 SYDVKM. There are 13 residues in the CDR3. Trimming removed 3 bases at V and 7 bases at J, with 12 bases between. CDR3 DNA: TGTGCCAGCAGTTTGGTCCAGGGCCGTGGCTACACCTTC. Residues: CASSLVQGRGYTF.

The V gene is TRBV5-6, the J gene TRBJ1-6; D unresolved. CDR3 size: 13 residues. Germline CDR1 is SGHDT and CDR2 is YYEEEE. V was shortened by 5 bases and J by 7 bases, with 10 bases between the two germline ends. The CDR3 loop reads CASRLMRNSPLHF. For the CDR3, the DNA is TGTGCCAGCAGATTGATGAGGAATTCACCCCTCCACTTT.

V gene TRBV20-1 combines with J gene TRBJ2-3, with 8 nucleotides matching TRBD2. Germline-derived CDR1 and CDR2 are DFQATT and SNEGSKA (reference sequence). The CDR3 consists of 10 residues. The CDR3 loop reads CSPLGGAQYF. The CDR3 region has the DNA TGCAGCCCCCTCGGGGGGGCGCAGTATTTT.

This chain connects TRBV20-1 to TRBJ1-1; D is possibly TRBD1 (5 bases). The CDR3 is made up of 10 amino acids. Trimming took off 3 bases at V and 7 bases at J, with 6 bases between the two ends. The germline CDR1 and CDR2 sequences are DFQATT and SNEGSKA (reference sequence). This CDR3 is CSASRGEAFF. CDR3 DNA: TGCAGTGCTAGTAGGGGTGAAGCTTTCTTT.

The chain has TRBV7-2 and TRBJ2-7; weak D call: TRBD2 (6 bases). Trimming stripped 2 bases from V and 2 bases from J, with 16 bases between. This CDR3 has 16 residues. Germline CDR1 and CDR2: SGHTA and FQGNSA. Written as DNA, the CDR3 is TGTGCCAGCAGCTTAACGCCGGGACTGGCTCCCTACGAGCAGTACTTC. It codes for CASSLTPGLAPYEQYF. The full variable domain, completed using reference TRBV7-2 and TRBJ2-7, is GAGVSQSPSNKVTEKGKDVELRCDPISGHTALYWYRQSLGQGLEFLIYFQGNSAPDKSGLPSDRFSAERTGGSVSTLTIQRTQQEDSAVYLCASSLTPGLAPYEQYFGPGTRLTVT.

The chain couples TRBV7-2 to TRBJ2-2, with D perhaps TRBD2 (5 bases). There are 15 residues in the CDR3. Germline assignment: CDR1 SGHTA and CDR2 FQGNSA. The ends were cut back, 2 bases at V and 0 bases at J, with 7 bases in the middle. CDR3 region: CASSLLAANTGELFF. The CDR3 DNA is TGTGCCAGCAGCTTACTAGCCGCGAACACCGGGGAGCTGTTTTTT.

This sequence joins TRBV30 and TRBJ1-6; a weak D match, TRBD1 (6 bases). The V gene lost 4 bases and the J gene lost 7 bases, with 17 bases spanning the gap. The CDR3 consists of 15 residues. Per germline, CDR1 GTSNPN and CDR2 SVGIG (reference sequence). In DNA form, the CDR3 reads TGTGCCTGGACCCGACAGGTCGTTGGAAATTCACCCCTCCACTTT. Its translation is CAWTRQVVGNSPLHF.

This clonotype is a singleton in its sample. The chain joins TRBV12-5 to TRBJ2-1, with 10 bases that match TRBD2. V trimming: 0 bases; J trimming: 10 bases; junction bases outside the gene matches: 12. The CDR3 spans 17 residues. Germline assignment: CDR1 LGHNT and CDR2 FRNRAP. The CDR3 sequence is CASGLVGLSGGDWEQFF. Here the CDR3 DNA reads TGTGCTAGTGGTTTGGTCGGCCTAAGCGGGGGGGACTGGGAGCAGTTCTTC.

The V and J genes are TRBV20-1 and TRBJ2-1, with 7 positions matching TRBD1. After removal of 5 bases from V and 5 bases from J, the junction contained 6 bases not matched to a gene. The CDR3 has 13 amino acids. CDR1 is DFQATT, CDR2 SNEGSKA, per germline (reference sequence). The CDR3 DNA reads TGCAGTGCTTGGGACAGTGACCACAATGAGCAGTTCTTC. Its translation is CSAWDSDHNEQFF.

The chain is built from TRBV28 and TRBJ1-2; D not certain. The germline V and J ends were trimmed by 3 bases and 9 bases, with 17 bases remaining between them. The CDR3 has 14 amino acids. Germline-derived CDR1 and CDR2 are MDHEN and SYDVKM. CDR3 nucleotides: TGTGCCAGCAGTTTCGAGTCGGCCGGTAGTCGCTACACCTTC. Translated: CASSFESAGSRYTF.

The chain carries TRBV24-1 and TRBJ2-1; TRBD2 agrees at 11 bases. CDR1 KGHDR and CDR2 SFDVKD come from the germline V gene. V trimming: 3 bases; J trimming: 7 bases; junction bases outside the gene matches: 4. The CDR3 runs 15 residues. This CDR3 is CATSDEASGRNEQFF. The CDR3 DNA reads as TGTGCCACCAGTGATGAGGCTAGCGGGAGGAATGAGCAGTTCTTC.

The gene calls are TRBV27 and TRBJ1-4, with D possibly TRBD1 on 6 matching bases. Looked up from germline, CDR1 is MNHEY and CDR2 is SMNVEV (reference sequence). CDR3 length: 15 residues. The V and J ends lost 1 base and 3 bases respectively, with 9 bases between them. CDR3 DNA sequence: TGTGCCAGCAGTTTATTCAAGGGGGCTAATGAAAAACTGTTTTTT. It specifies CASSLFKGANEKLFF.

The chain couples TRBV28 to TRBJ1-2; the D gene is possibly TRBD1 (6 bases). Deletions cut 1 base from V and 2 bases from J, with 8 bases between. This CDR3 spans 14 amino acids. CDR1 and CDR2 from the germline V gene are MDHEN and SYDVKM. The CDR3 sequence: CASSLLQGNYGYTF. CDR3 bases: TGTGCCAGCAGTTTATTGCAGGGGAACTATGGCTACACCTTC.

The CDR3 DNA is TGTGCCAGCAGGTTGACAGGGGCCAGCTACGAGCAGTACTTC. It translates to CASRLTGASYEQYF. V usage is TRBV12-3 or TRBV12-4 and J usage is TRBJ2-7; 8 bases agree with TRBD1. Trimming cost V 6 bases and J 3 bases; bases outside gene matches: 7. There are 14 residues in the CDR3.